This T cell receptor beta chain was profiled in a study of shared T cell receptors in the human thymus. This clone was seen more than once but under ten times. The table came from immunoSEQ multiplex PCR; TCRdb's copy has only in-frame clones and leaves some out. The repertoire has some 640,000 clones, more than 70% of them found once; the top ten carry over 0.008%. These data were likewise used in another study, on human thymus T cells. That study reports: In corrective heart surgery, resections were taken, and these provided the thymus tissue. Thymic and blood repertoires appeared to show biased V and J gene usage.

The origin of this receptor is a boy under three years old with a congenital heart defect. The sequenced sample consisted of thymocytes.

CDR3 coding DNA: TGTGCCAGCAGTTTCGTGGGACTAGCGGGAGAATCAGATACGCAGTATTTT. Protein sequence: CASSFVGLAGESDTQYF. This chain uses TRBV27 with TRBJ2-3; 14 nucleotides match TRBD2. CDR1 is MNHEY and CDR2 is SMNVEV in the germline V gene (reference sequence). The CDR3 is 17 residues long. V dropped 3 bases and J dropped 4; count of bases not matched to a gene: 6.